This T cell receptor beta chain came from a study of T cell clonotyping in hematopoietic cell transplantation. Findings and caveats of the study: At the given depth, recipient repertoires were over 95% de novo clonotypes. Higher Inverse Simpson Index values in graft donor and pretransplant recipient predicted broader posttransplant TCR diversity. After transplant, recipient diversity fell while pathologically expanded clonotypes grew through day 180.

In the case of this clone: Its matching antigen is unknown.

Repertoires were generated with immunoSEQ multiplex PCR, while TCRdb's copy carries only in-frame clones and drops some. The sample yields 25,000 to 30,000 clones, 90% to 95% seen once. The CDR3 is 11 amino acids. Germline V gene sequence: CDR1 MGHDK, CDR2 SYGVNS. V lost 10 bases and J lost 4, with 10 bases in between. Samples: about 28 days before transplant, then days 30, 100 and 180 after. This chain connects TRBV25-1 to TRBJ1-1; D is uncertain. The TCR comes from a female patient aged 50-59 years who had an allogeneic stem cell transplant from a related donor, so the T cells may come from the graft donor. Some clones in this sample may be carry-over from other donors' samples. The starting material was PBMCs, obtained 100 days after allogeneic stem cell transplant. CDR3 protein: CATSVSTEAFF. Written as DNA, the CDR3 is TGTGCCACGTCTGTTAGCACTGAAGCTTTCTTT. The full variable domain, rest sourced from reference TRBV25-1 and TRBJ1-1, is EADIYQTPRYLVIGTGKKITLECSQTMGHDKMYWYQQDPGMELHLIHYSYGVNSTEKGDLSSESTVSRIRTEHFPLTLESARPSHTSQYLCATSVSTEAFFGQGTRLTVV.